One T cell receptor (beta chain) is described in this entry. Its cognate antigen is unknown. Assay: immunoSEQ multiplex PCR; the TCRdb copy retains only in-frame clones and omits some. The data show 1,000 or so clones, over 65% seen once. Germline V gene lookup returns CDR1 MDHEN and CDR2 SYDVKM. This CDR3 has 15 amino acids. Trimming took 6 bases from V and 0 from J, leaving 14 bases between them. The sample is drawn from a study of CD8 T cell repertoires and HIV-1 epitope variants. Overall study context: T cells were stimulated with Twenty-five Gag and Nef peptides separately. Epitopes were three Gag families plus Nef HW9 and YT9. 1M T cells were kept uncultured as a baseline. Study-level results: Most of the nine antigen-specific clonotypes appeared cross-reactive to autologous or escape variants.

The chain employs TRBV28 and TRBJ1-1; D might be TRBD1 (5 bases). The sequence was collected from a male donor with HIV. Sequencing was carried out using cultured CD8+ T cells derived from PBMCs. The CDR3 bases are TGTGCCAGCAGACAGGACCATGAAGTGAACACTGAAGCTTTCTTT. Its translation is CASRQDHEVNTEAFF.